This entry concerns a single T cell receptor beta chain. Its antigen is not identified. An end of the junction does not agree with germline; a read error may underlie this. CDR1 is SNHLY and CDR2 is FYNNEI in the germline V gene. The length of the CDR3 is 18 residues. This sample is part of a study of response to subunit inactivated influenza vaccine. Study observations and caveats: The authors suggested that few new T cells are recruited per seasonal influenza vaccination.

TCRdb used MiXCR to reprocess the RT-PCR reads, holding one entry per CDR3 protein. The data contain fewer than 800,000 distinct CDR3 sequences, roughly 14% of them singletons. This receptor was identified in a man aged 45 to 65 who received an inactivated influenza vaccine. J is TRBJ2-3 and V is TRBV2; 15 positions agree with TRBD2. Here the sequenced sample was PBMCs from blood, taken less than 13 days after vaccination. DNA of the CDR3: TGTGCCTGCAGTCCACACTCCGGGACTAGCGGGGGGTCAGATACGCAGTATTTT. Its protein is CACSPHSGTSGGSDTQYF. Combining the CDR3 with reference TRBV2 and TRBJ2-3 gives the whole variable domain EPEVTQTPSHQVTQMGQEVILRCVPISNHLYFYWYRQILGQKVEFLVSFYNNEISEKSEIFDDQFSVERPDGSNFTLKIRSTKLEDSAMYFCACSPHSGTSGGSDTQYFGPGTRLTVL.